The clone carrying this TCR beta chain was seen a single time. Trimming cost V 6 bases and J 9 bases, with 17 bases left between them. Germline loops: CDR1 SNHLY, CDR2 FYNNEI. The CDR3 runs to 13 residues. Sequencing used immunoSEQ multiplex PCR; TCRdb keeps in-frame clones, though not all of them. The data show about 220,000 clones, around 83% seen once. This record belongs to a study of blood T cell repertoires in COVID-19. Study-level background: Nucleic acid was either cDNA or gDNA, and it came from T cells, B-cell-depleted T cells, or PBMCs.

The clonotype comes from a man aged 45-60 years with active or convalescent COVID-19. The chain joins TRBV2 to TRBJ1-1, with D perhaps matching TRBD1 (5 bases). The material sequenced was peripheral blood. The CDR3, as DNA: TGTGCCAGCAGCGTTGACAGCGTCGCGAAAGCTTTCTTT. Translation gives CASSVDSVAKAFF.